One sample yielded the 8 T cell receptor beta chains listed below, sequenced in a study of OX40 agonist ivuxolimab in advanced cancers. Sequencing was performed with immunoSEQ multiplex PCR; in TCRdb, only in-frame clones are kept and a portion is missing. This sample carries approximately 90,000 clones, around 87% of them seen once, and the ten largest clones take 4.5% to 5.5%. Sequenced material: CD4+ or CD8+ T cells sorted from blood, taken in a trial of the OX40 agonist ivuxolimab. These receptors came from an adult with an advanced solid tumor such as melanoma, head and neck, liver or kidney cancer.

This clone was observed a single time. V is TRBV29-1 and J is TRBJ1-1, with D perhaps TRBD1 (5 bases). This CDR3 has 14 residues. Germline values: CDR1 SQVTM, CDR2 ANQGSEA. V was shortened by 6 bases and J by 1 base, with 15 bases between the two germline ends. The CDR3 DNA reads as TGCAGCGTCTCCACTGGGCAGGGGAACACTGAAGCTTTCTTT. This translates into CSVSTGQGNTEAFF.

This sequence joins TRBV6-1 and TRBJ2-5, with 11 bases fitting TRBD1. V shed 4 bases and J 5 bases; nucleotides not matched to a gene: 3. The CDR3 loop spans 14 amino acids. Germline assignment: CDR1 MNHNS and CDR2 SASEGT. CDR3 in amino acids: CASSGTGGAETQYF. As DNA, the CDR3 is TGTGCCAGCAGTGGGACAGGGGGCGCTGAGACCCAGTACTTC.

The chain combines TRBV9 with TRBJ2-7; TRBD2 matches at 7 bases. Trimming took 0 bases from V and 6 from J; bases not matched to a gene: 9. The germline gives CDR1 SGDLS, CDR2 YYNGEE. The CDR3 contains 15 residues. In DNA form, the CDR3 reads TGTGCCAGCAGCGTAGGGCGGGGGAAAGAAGGCGAGCAGTACTTC. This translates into CASSVGRGKEGEQYF.

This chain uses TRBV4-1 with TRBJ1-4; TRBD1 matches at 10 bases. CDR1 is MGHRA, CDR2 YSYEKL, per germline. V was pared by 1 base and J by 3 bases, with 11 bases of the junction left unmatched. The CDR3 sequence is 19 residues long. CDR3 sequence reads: CASSQVRDRGRRANEKLFF. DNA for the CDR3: TGCGCCAGCAGCCAAGTCAGGGACAGGGGACGTCGGGCTAATGAAAAACTGTTTTTT.

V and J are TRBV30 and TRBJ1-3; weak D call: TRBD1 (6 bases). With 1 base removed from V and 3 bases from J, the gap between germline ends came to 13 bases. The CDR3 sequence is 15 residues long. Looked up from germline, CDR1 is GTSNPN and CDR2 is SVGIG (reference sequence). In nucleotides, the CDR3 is TGTGCCTGGAGTGCCGGGACAAATCTTGGAAACACCATATATTTT. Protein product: CAWSAGTNLGNTIYF.

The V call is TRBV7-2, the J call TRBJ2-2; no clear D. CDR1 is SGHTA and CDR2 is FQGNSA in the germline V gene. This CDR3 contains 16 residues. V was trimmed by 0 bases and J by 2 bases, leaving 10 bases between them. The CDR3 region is CASSLALGSNTGELFF. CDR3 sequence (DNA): TGTGCCAGCAGCTTAGCATTGGGCAGTAACACCGGGGAGCTGTTTTTT. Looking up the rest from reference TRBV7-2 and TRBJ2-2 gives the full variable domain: GAGVSQSPSNKVTEKGKDVELRCDPISGHTALYWYRQSLGQGLEFLIYFQGNSAPDKSGLPSDRFSAERTGGSVSTLTIQRTQQEDSAVYLCASSLALGSNTGELFFGEGSRLTVL.

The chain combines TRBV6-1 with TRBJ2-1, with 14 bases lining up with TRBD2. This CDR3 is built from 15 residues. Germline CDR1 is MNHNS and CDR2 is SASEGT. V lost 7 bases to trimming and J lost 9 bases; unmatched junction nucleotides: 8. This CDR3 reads CASMRLAGGYIEQFF. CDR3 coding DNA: TGTGCCAGCATGAGACTAGCGGGAGGGTATATTGAGCAGTTCTTC.

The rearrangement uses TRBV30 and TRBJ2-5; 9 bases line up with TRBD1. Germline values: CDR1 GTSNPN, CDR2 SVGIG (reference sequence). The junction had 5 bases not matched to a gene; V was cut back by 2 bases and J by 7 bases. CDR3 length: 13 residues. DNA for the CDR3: TGTGCCTGGAGTACACAGGGGGCCGGGACCCAGTACTTC. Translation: CAWSTQGAGTQYF.